The sequence of this TCR beta chain was determined in a study of cytomegalovirus exposure and HLA in healthy donors. Study-level results: On later analysis, the bulk of CMV-associated TCR beta chains appeared to be HLA-restricted. Presence/absence analyses assumed roughly uniform sequencing depth across donors, which may not hold.

Researchers ran the PCR with 60 Vbeta and 13 Jbeta primers. The repertoire was sequenced with immunoSEQ multiplex PCR; TCRdb's copy has only in-frame clones and lacks some. The sample consists of approximately 140,000 clones, 79% of them appearing once. With regard to this clone: The target antigen is unknown.

The germline V gene has CDR1 MGHRA and CDR2 YSYEKL. The CDR3 consists of 14 residues. The ends lost 7 bases at V and 6 bases at J; junction bases unmatched: 5. The source of this sequence is a man aged 50 to 59 in good health and CMV-seropositive. The chain joins TRBV4-1 to TRBJ1-4; the match to TRBD1 covers 10 bases. The sequencing sample was made of PBMCs. The CDR3 region is CASNLGTGDEKLFF. In DNA, the CDR3 is TGCGCCAGCAACCTCGGGACAGGGGATGAAAAACTGTTTTTT.